A single sample gave rise to the 4 T cell receptor beta chains below, sequenced in a study of cytomegalovirus exposure and HLA in healthy donors. This PCR relied on a set of 60 Vbeta primers and 13 Jbeta primers. Using immunoSEQ multiplex PCR, the repertoire was profiled, and TCRdb retains in-frame clones only, with some absent. The repertoire holds 200,000 to 250,000 clones, roughly four fifths seen once, with 2.7% in the top ten. Material for sequencing was PBMCs. All receptors come from a woman aged 40 to 50 in good health and CMV-seronegative.

This clone has more than one count but fewer than ten. This chain links TRBV4-1 with TRBJ1-1; 12 bases map to TRBD1. V lost 2 bases to trimming and J lost 1 base; unmatched junction nucleotides: 8. The CDR3 length is 18 residues. CDR1 and CDR2 from the germline V gene are MGHRA and YSYEKL. CDR3 in amino acids: CASSQTGTGGLGNTEAFF. CDR3 sequence (DNA): TGCGCCAGCAGCCAAACCGGGACAGGGGGCTTAGGGAACACTGAAGCTTTCTTT.

V and J are TRBV5-4 and TRBJ1-2; 7 bases are shared with TRBD1. Germline CDR1 reads SGHNT; CDR2 reads YYREEE (reference sequence). After removal of 6 bases from V and 2 bases from J, the junction contained 7 bases not matched to a gene. CDR3 length: 14 residues. The CDR3 protein is CASNRQGLNYGYTF. The CDR3 coding sequence is TGTGCCAGCAACCGACAGGGTTTGAACTATGGCTACACCTTC.

J is TRBJ1-1 and V is TRBV7-9; tentatively, D is TRBD1 (5 bases). CDR1 is SEHNR, CDR2 FQNEAQ, per germline (reference sequence). V lost 4 bases to trimming and J lost 6 bases, with 9 bases between them. The CDR3 covers 12 residues. The CDR3 region is CASSSTQAEAFF. CDR3 DNA: TGTGCCAGCAGCTCTACACAGGCTGAAGCTTTCTTT.

J is TRBJ2-1 and V is TRBV10-2; D may be TRBD1 (6 bases). The CDR3 runs to 12 residues. Germline V gene lookup returns CDR1 WSHSY and CDR2 SAAADI. Between the trimmed V and J ends, which lost 10 bases and 6 bases, there was a span of 13 bases. This chain's CDR3 is CATRQEFNEQFF. CDR3 sequence (DNA): TGCGCCACCCGACAGGAGTTCAATGAGCAGTTCTTC.